The T cell receptor (beta chain) under discussion was sequenced for a study of T-cell reconstitution after alpha-beta-depleted transplantation in children. This clonotype occurred once. Germline CDR1 and CDR2: LNHDA and SQIVND (reference sequence). The CDR3 length is 16 residues. Deletions cut 1 base from V and 0 bases from J, with 11 bases between. Using unique molecular identifiers, the investigators prepared the TCRbeta library. From the PCR reads, TCRdb called clonotypes with MiXCR, one entry per CDR3 protein. Of roughly 200,000 distinct CDR3 sequences in the sample, under 9.5% were seen once. This chain joins TRBV19 and TRBJ2-3; D is perhaps TRBD2 (6 bases). The sequence was obtained from a human donor who donated a stem cell graft to a child with acute lymphoblastic leukemia. The sample was PBMCs from the stem cell graft donor, taken from the stem cell graft. The CDR3 bases are TGTGCCAGTAGTATAGGTACTAGCCACAGCACAGATACGCAGTATTTT. This gives the protein CASSIGTSHSTDTQYF. The full variable domain, with the rest looked up from reference TRBV19 and TRBJ2-3, is DGGITQSPKYLFRKEGQNVTLSCEQNLNHDAMYWYRQDPGQGLRLIYYSQIVNDFQKGDIAEGYSVSREKKESFPLTVTSAQKNPTAFYLCASSIGTSHSTDTQYFGPGTRLTVL.